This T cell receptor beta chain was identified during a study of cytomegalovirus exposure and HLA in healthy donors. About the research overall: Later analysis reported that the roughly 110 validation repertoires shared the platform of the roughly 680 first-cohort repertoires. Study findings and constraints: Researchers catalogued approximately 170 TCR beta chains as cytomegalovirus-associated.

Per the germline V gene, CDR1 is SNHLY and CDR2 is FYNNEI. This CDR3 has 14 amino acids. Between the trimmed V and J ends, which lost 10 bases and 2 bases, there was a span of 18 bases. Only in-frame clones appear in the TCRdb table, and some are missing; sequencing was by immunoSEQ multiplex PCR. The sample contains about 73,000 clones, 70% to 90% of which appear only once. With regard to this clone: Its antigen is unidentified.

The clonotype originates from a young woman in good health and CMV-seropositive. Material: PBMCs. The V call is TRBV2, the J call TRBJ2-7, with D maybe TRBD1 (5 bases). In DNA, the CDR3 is TGTGCCACCAGATCCAGGGTTTCAACCTACGAGCAGTACTTC. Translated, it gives CATRSRVSTYEQYF. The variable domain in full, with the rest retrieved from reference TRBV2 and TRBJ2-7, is EPEVTQTPSHQVTQMGQEVILRCVPISNHLYFYWYRQILGQKVEFLVSFYNNEISEKSEIFDDQFSVERPDGSNFTLKIRSTKLEDSAMYFCATRSRVSTYEQYFGPGTRLTVT.